Each of the 32 T cell receptor beta chains below was sequenced from the same sample in a study of blood T cell repertoires in COVID-19. Only in-frame clones appear in the TCRdb table, and some are missing; sequencing was by immunoSEQ multiplex PCR. The sample has 270,000 or so clones; 90% are singletons. Input material: peripheral blood. The receptors were sampled from a woman aged 60-75 years with COVID-19, enrolled during active disease.

The chain employs TRBV10-3 and TRBJ1-2, with D tentatively TRBD1 (6 bases). V shed 4 bases and J shed 7 bases, with 16 bases lying between them. CDR1 is ENHRY, CDR2 SYGVKD, per germline. The CDR3 totals 14 residues. CDR3 region: CAISGGQGLGGYTF. The CDR3, as DNA: TGTGCCATCAGTGGAGGGCAGGGGTTAGGTGGCTACACCTTC.

The CDR3: CASRSTGTNEKLFF. The CDR3 nucleotides read TGTGCCAGTCGCTCGACGGGAACTAATGAAAAACTGTTTTTT. The gene calls are TRBV19 and TRBJ1-4; D not certain. Trimming shortened V by 8 bases and J by 1 base, and 11 bases separated the two germline ends. This CDR3 region has 14 residues. Germline CDR1 is LNHDA and CDR2 is SQIVND (reference sequence). Complete variable domain (other parts from reference TRBV19 and TRBJ1-4): DGGITQSPKYLFRKEGQNVTLSCEQNLNHDAMYWYRQDPGQGLRLIYYSQIVNDFQKGDIAEGYSVSREKKESFPLTVTSAQKNPTAFYLCASRSTGTNEKLFFGSGTQLSVL.

This clone was recorded once. The rearrangement uses TRBV9 and TRBJ1-2; TRBD1 matches 9 bases. The CDR3 runs to 16 residues. CDR1 and CDR2 from the germline V gene are SGDLS and YYNGEE. The V and J ends lost 0 bases and 4 bases, in that order; junction bases with no gene match: 7. The CDR3 here is CASSVGIDRGFYGYTF. CDR3 DNA: TGTGCCAGCAGCGTAGGAATCGACAGGGGGTTCTATGGCTACACCTTC.

CDR3 amino acids: CATASRDSYNSPLHF. DNA of the CDR3: TGTGCCACCGCCTCGCGGGACTCCTATAATTCACCCCTCCACTTT. V gene TRBV19 combines with J gene TRBJ1-6; no firm D call. Trimming stripped 10 bases from V and 0 bases from J, with 13 bases between. CDR3 length: 15 residues. CDR1 and CDR2 from the germline V gene are LNHDA and SQIVND (reference sequence).

The V call is TRBV12-3 or TRBV12-4, the J call TRBJ1-1; TRBD1 matches at 7 bases. There are 13 residues in the CDR3. Unmatched junction bases numbered 11, after V lost 8 bases and J lost 8 bases. The CDR3 DNA is TGTGCCAGCCAGAATTACAGGGGCGCCGAAGCTTTCTTT. Residues: CASQNYRGAEAFF.

The CDR3 DNA sequence: TGTGCCAGCAGTTTATGGGCAGGGTTGAAGGTCAATGAGCAGTTCTTC. It specifies CASSLWAGLKVNEQFF. The chain recombines TRBV27 with TRBJ2-1; a weak D match, TRBD1 (5 bases). The V end was cut by 1 base, the J end by 6 bases, with 16 bases between. Germline-derived CDR1 and CDR2 are MNHEY and SMNVEV (reference sequence). CDR3 length equals 16 residues.

The V and J genes are TRBV6-1 and TRBJ1-5, with D tentatively TRBD1 (5 bases). The germline V and J ends were trimmed by 0 bases and 1 base, with 10 bases remaining between them. The CDR3 extends over 16 amino acids. Germline V lookup: CDR1 MNHNS, CDR2 SASEGT. In DNA form, the CDR3 reads TGTGCCAGCAGTGAAGCCCGACAGTTAAGCAATCAGCCCCAGCATTTT. Its translation is CASSEARQLSNQPQHF.

The CDR3 reads CASKPTGGYNEQFF. CDR3 in DNA: TGTGCCAGTAAACCGACAGGGGGATACAATGAGCAGTTCTTC. The rearrangement joins TRBV19 to TRBJ2-1, with 9 nucleotides matching TRBD1. The trim removed 7 bases at V and 4 bases at J, leaving 5 bases unmatched. Germline V gene lookup returns CDR1 LNHDA and CDR2 SQIVND (reference sequence). The CDR3 loop spans 14 amino acids.

This chain uses TRBV2 with TRBJ2-7, with TRBD1 as a possible D gene (5 bases). V lost 6 bases, J lost 7 bases, and 13 bases lay in between. The CDR3 spans 12 residues. Germline V lookup: CDR1 SNHLY, CDR2 FYNNEI. CDR3 nucleotide sequence: TGTGCCAGCAGGGGTCAGGGTTGGGAGCAGTACTTC. The encoded protein is CASRGQGWEQYF.

This clone was observed a single time. The chain uses TRBV19 and TRBJ1-6; 10 bases are shared with TRBD1. After removal of 4 bases from V and 8 bases from J, the junction contained 5 bases not matched to a gene. The CDR3 contains 15 residues. Germline-derived CDR1 and CDR2 are LNHDA and SQIVND (reference sequence). CDR3 loop: CASSSDRGLDSPLHF. Written as DNA, the CDR3 is TGTGCCAGTAGTAGCGACAGGGGGCTTGATTCACCCCTCCACTTT.

The genes are TRBV29-1 and TRBJ1-5, with 8 bases that match TRBD1. The germline CDR1 and CDR2 sequences are SQVTM and ANQGSEA. V lost 2 bases and J lost 5; bases outside the gene matches: 5. This CDR3 has 14 amino acids. This CDR3 is CSVELSGGHQPQHF. CDR3 coding DNA: TGCAGCGTTGAATTGTCAGGGGGCCATCAGCCCCAGCATTTT.

The CDR3 is CASSPVRSSGNTIYF. The CDR3 region has the DNA TGTGCCAGCAGTCCAGTCCGGAGCTCTGGAAACACCATATATTTT. The gene calls are TRBV6-5 and TRBJ1-3; no clear D. The V gene lost 5 bases and the J gene lost 0 bases, with 11 bases spanning the gap. The V gene's germline CDR1 is MNHEY and CDR2 SVGAGI. This CDR3 spans 15 amino acids.

The rearrangement uses TRBV6-5 and TRBJ2-1, with unresolved D. Trimming left V 6 bases short and J 0 bases short, with 12 bases between. The germline V gene has CDR1 MNHEY and CDR2 SVGAGI. CDR3 length: 15 residues. The CDR3 loop is CASRPVVYSYNEQFF. CDR3 nucleotides: TGTGCCAGCAGACCAGTGGTGTACTCCTACAATGAGCAGTTCTTC.

This clone was detected once. The chain carries TRBV12-3 or TRBV12-4 and TRBJ1-2; 8 bases are shared with TRBD1. V shed 5 bases, J shed 5 bases, and the junction held 4 bases outside the gene matches. This CDR3 region has 13 residues. In DNA, the CDR3 is TGTGCCAGCAGTCTGGACAGGGTGTATGGCTACACCTTC. It encodes CASSLDRVYGYTF.

The chain uses TRBV18 and TRBJ2-1; 7 bases agree with TRBD2. Germline values: CDR1 KGHSH, CDR2 LQKENI. The CDR3 consists of 17 residues. Trimming took 0 bases from V and 5 from J; bases not matched to a gene: 10. The CDR3 DNA is TGTGCCAGCTCACCACCTGTGTGGCGGGGGACCGACAATGAGCAGTTCTTC. This sequence encodes CASSPPVWRGTDNEQFF.

The chain is built from TRBV28 and TRBJ1-2, with unresolved D. V was pared by 9 bases and J by 5 bases, with 13 bases between. The CDR3 contains 12 residues. The germline V gene encodes CDR1 MDHEN and CDR2 SYDVKM. CDR3 nucleotides: TGTGCCAGTAACCGGAGAGGGTATGGCTACACCTTC. Translation: CASNRRGYGYTF.

The V and J genes are TRBV11-1 and TRBJ1-2; D is ambiguous. Germline V gene lookup returns CDR1 SGHAT and CDR2 FQDESV (reference sequence). This CDR3 spans 13 amino acids. Trimming pared 5 bases from V and 3 bases from J, leaving 10 bases between. CDR3 loop: CASSPALDYGYTF. DNA for the CDR3: TGTGCCAGCAGCCCCGCGTTGGACTATGGCTACACCTTC.

The V and J genes are TRBV6-1 and TRBJ2-3, with TRBD2 identical over 9 bases. This CDR3 contains 15 residues. Trimming at V came to 2 bases and at J to 4 bases, leaving 4 bases not matched to a gene. CDR1 is MNHNS, CDR2 SASEGT, per germline. The CDR3 sequence is CASSESGGGADTQYF. CDR3 bases: TGTGCCAGCAGTGAATCGGGCGGGGGGGCAGATACGCAGTATTTT.

This clone was observed once. The chain is built from TRBV5-4 and TRBJ1-3; possibly TRBD1 for D (5 bases). Trimming pared 7 bases from V and 2 bases from J, leaving 16 bases between. The CDR3 is made up of 15 amino acids. Germline V gene lookup returns CDR1 SGHNT and CDR2 YYREEE (reference sequence). The CDR3 DNA reads as TGTGCCAGCGGTATACAGGCATCAGCTGGAAACACCATATATTTT. Residues: CASGIQASAGNTIYF. Combining the CDR3 with reference TRBV5-4 and TRBJ1-3 gives the whole variable domain ETGVTQSPTHLIKTRGQQVTLRCSSQSGHNTVSWYQQALGQGPQFIFQYYREEENGRGNFPPRFSGLQFPNYSSELNVNALELDDSALYLCASGIQASAGNTIYFGEGSWLTVV.

The V and J genes are TRBV3-1 (or the pseudogene TRBV3-2) and TRBJ1-5; D not certain. Trimming left V 0 bases short and J 4 bases short, with 4 bases between. The CDR3 runs to 13 residues. CDR1 is LGHDT and CDR2 is YNNKEL in the germline V gene (reference sequence). The DNA for the CDR3 is TGTGCCAGCAGCCAAGATATAAATCAGCCCCAGCATTTT. Translating gives CASSQDINQPQHF.

CDR3 protein: CASSQDRGQMNTEAFF. The DNA of the CDR3 is TGTGCCAGCAGCCAAGATAGGGGACAGATGAACACTGAAGCTTTCTTT. This chain links TRBV3-1 (or the pseudogene TRBV3-2) with TRBJ1-1; 7 nucleotides align to TRBD1. Unmatched junction bases numbered 4, after V lost 0 bases and J lost 0 bases. The germline V gene has CDR1 LGHDT and CDR2 YNNKEL (reference sequence). The CDR3 totals 16 residues.

This chain uses TRBV19 with TRBJ1-1; a possible D gene is TRBD1 (6 bases). CDR3 length equals 13 residues. Per germline, CDR1 LNHDA and CDR2 SQIVND (reference sequence). V was pared by 6 bases and J by 7 bases, with 15 bases between. The CDR3 nucleotides are TGTGCCAGTAGGCCGACAGGTAATCTTGAAGCTTTCTTT. Translating gives CASRPTGNLEAFF.

The rearrangement joins TRBV2 to TRBJ1-2; 10 positions match TRBD1. Losses at the gene ends were 5 bases for V and 12 bases for J; bases not matched to a gene: 9. Germline V gene data show CDR1 as SNHLY and CDR2 as FYNNEI. The CDR3 sequence is 13 residues long. CDR3 sequence reads: CASSRTGGSWDTF. CDR3 DNA sequence: TGTGCCAGCAGTAGGACAGGGGGTTCTTGGGACACCTTC.

This clone was seen a few times. V usage is TRBV19 and J usage is TRBJ1-5, with D unclear. CDR3 length: 15 residues. Germline V gene lookup returns CDR1 LNHDA and CDR2 SQIVND (reference sequence). Trimming stripped 0 bases from V and 6 bases from J, with 12 bases between. The CDR3 region is CASSIDRGMVQPQHF. Written as DNA, the CDR3 is TGTGCCAGTAGTATAGATCGGGGTATGGTTCAGCCCCAGCATTTT.

The V gene is TRBV18, the J gene TRBJ1-3, with D perhaps TRBD1 (6 bases). V gave up 2 bases and J gave up 0 bases, with 11 bases separating them. This CDR3 has 16 residues. The germline V gene encodes CDR1 KGHSH and CDR2 LQKENI. The chain's CDR3 is CASSPVQGASGNTIYF. As DNA, the CDR3 is TGTGCCAGCTCACCAGTACAGGGCGCCTCTGGAAACACCATATATTTT.

This rearrangement joins TRBV5-4 to TRBJ1-1; 9 bases agree with TRBD1. Per germline, CDR1 SGHNT and CDR2 YYREEE (reference sequence). V was clipped by 4 bases and J by 2 bases; unmatched bases: 9. The CDR3 is 16 residues long. The CDR3 bases are TGTGCCAGCAGCCCTCCACAGGGGGCGGGAAACACTGAAGCTTTCTTT. It specifies CASSPPQGAGNTEAFF. The full variable domain, in which reference TRBV5-4 and TRBJ1-1 provide the parts outside the CDR3, is ETGVTQSPTHLIKTRGQQVTLRCSSQSGHNTVSWYQQALGQGPQFIFQYYREEENGRGNFPPRFSGLQFPNYSSELNVNALELDDSALYLCASSPPQGAGNTEAFFGQGTRLTVV.

The chain has TRBV13 and TRBJ1-2; 12 bases are a match to TRBD1. The germline V gene has CDR1 PRHDT and CDR2 FYEKMQ (reference sequence). Unmatched junction bases numbered 1, after V lost 3 bases and J lost 2 bases. The CDR3 is 15 residues long. The DNA of the CDR3 is TGTGCCAGCAGCTTCGGGACAGGGGGCAACTATGGCTACACCTTC. This gives the protein CASSFGTGGNYGYTF.

This chain's CDR3 is CASSHLHEEAFF. CDR3 bases: TGTGCCAGCAGCCACTTGCACGAAGAAGCTTTCTTT. The chain employs TRBV7-9 and TRBJ1-1; D not resolved. The ends were cut back, 5 bases at V and 8 bases at J, with 12 bases in the middle. Germline V gene data show CDR1 as SEHNR and CDR2 as FQNEAQ (reference sequence). The CDR3 has 12 amino acids.

The chain links TRBV6-5 to TRBJ2-3; 9 nucleotides match TRBD1. The V gene end was trimmed by 5 bases and the J gene end by 3 bases; junction bases not matched to a gene: 6. In germline, CDR1 is MNHEY, CDR2 SVGAGI. CDR3 length equals 15 residues. CDR3 nucleotides: TGTGCCAGCAGTCCAGCGACAGGGGGGACAGATACGCAGTATTTT. Translation: CASSPATGGTDTQYF.

The chain couples TRBV6-4 to TRBJ2-6; D is unresolved. The CDR3 has 15 residues. Trimming stripped 3 bases from V and 0 bases from J, with 6 bases between. From germline, CDR1 is MRHNA and CDR2 SNTAGT. DNA for the CDR3: TGTGCCAGCAGTGATGAGGTCTCTGGGGCCAACGTCCTGACTTTC. It translates to CASSDEVSGANVLTF.

CDR3 region: CAISEVLDGGNGYTF. DNA of the CDR3: TGTGCCATCAGTGAGGTGTTGGACGGGGGGAATGGCTACACCTTC. The chain employs TRBV10-3 and TRBJ1-2; possible D gene TRBD1, 5 bases. There are 15 residues in the CDR3. Deletions cut 2 bases from V and 6 bases from J, with 16 bases between. Germline CDR1 and CDR2: ENHRY and SYGVKD.

This chain joins TRBV29-1 and TRBJ1-2; unclear D gene. Germline CDR1 and CDR2: SQVTM and ANQGSEA. V was clipped by 5 bases and J by 6 bases, with 22 bases between them. The CDR3 spans 15 residues. CDR3 amino acids: CSVSVGSIIADGYTF. Written as DNA, the CDR3 is TGCAGCGTTAGCGTTGGATCCATCATAGCAGATGGCTACACCTTC. The full variable domain, with the rest looked up from reference TRBV29-1 and TRBJ1-2, is SAVISQKPSRDICQRGTSLTIQCQVDSQVTMMFWYRQQPGQSLTLIATANQGSEATYESGFVIDKFPISRPNLTFSTLTVSNMSPEDSSIYLCSVSVGSIIADGYTFGSGTRLTVV.